This TCR beta chain was observed in a study of blood T cell repertoires in COVID-19. Background on the study: T cells, B-cell-depleted T cells, or PBMCs provided the cDNA or gDNA that served as material.

In the original analysis: Estimated nucleated cell counts came from reference gene primer amplification. The repertoire was sequenced with immunoSEQ multiplex PCR; TCRdb's copy has only in-frame clones and lacks some. That table gives V, J and clone size, and the DNA gave D and trimming. The data hold 180,000 or so clones, with more than 70% observed a single time. Trimming took 2 bases from V and 1 from J, leaving 8 bases between them. Germline V gene lookup returns CDR1 MDHEN and CDR2 SYDVKM. This CDR3 has 14 amino acids. The age range of participants was 18 to 89 years, with residence in under 30 US areas. Donors of Cohort 3 who recovered were those that had two negative PCRs, clearance, or symptom resolution.

The chain carries TRBV28 and TRBJ1-1; D remains unclear. Source material: PBMCs or T cells enriched from blood (not recorded which). This receptor was obtained from a woman under 40 who had recovered from COVID-19. In DNA, the CDR3 is TGTGCCAGCAGTTTACACACAGAGAACACTGAAGCTTTCTTT. It is translated as CASSLHTENTEAFF.